This T cell receptor beta chain was sequenced in a study of OX40 agonist ivuxolimab in advanced cancers. Study information: The treatment was a fully human IgG2 OX40 agonist, ivuxolimab. Findings of the study overall: Among patients with partial responses at 0.1-3.0 mg/kg, clonal expansion was among the lowest.

On this clone: What it binds is not known.

Any history of autoimmune disease or systemic immunosuppression disqualified patients. Germline V gene sequence: CDR1 MNHEY, CDR2 SVGAGI. CDR3 size: 15 residues. The V and J ends lost 5 bases and 0 bases respectively, with 11 bases between them. Sequenced by immunoSEQ multiplex PCR; TCRdb stores in-frame clones only, minus some. The sample includes 71,000 or so clones, about nine tenths seen only once; the top ten take around 2.3%. This sequence was found in an adult with an advanced solid tumor such as melanoma, head and neck, liver or kidney cancer. The sample was CD4+ or CD8+ T cells sorted from blood, taken in a trial of the OX40 agonist ivuxolimab. The chain is built from TRBV6-5 and TRBJ2-4; possible D gene TRBD2, 6 bases. CDR3: CASSRLELAKNIQYF. The DNA for the CDR3 is TGTGCCAGCAGTCGACTAGAACTAGCCAAAAACATTCAGTACTTC.